The 13 T cell receptor beta chains below come from one sample, sequenced in a study of cytomegalovirus exposure and HLA in healthy donors. This PCR relied on a set of 60 Vbeta primers and 13 Jbeta primers. The repertoire was sequenced with immunoSEQ multiplex PCR; TCRdb's copy has only in-frame clones and lacks some. Among around 140,000 clones listed, 88% were seen once. The sequenced material came from PBMCs. Receptors originate from a woman between 35 and 50 years old in good health and CMV-seronegative.

Details on this clone: At one end the junction does not follow the germline gene, possibly because of a read error. J is TRBJ2-5 and V is TRBV7-9; the match to TRBD1 covers 7 bases. This CDR3 spans 15 amino acids. CDR1 and CDR2 from the germline V gene are SEHNR and FQNEAQ (reference sequence). The CDR3 region is CSSSFPDRVGETQYF. The CDR3 DNA reads as TGTTCCAGCAGCTTCCCCGACAGGGTTGGGGAGACCCAGTACTTC.

This clone was counted once. The chain's CDR3 is CASSVEPRGSNTEAFF. The CDR3 coding sequence is TGTGCCAGCAGCGTAGAGCCCAGGGGCTCAAACACTGAAGCTTTCTTT. The chain joins TRBV9 to TRBJ1-1; perhaps TRBD1 as D (6 bases). V dropped 0 bases and J dropped 2 bases, with 14 bases sitting between them. The germline gives CDR1 SGDLS, CDR2 YYNGEE. The CDR3 extends over 16 amino acids. The full variable domain, completed using reference TRBV9 and TRBJ1-1, is DSGVTQTPKHLITATGQRVTLRCSPRSGDLSVYWYQQSLDQGLQFLIQYYNGEERAKGNILERFSAQQFPDLHSELNLSSLELGDSALYFCASSVEPRGSNTEAFFGQGTRLTVV.

The CDR3 DNA is TGTGCCAGCAGCTTAAGGGGGGGTAGGGACAATGAGCAGTTCTTC. Its translation is CASSLRGGRDNEQFF. The chain has TRBV11-3 and TRBJ2-1; D might be TRBD2 (7 bases). V lost 2 bases to trimming and J lost 5 bases, with 13 bases between them. The CDR3 has 15 amino acids. Germline CDR1 reads SGHNT; CDR2 reads YENEEA.

The chain uses TRBV6-1 and TRBJ1-2; D gene uncertain. Germline CDR1 reads MNHNS; CDR2 reads SASEGT. The CDR3 extends over 13 amino acids. The ends were cut back, 3 bases at V and 2 bases at J, with 7 bases in the middle. CDR3 nucleotide sequence: TGTGCCAGCAGTGAGAGCGGCAACTATGGCTACACCTTC. Residues: CASSESGNYGYTF.

The rearrangement uses TRBV11-2 and TRBJ1-1; D not certain. V was shortened by 5 bases and J by 1 base, with 5 bases between the two germline ends. Germline CDR1 reads SGHAT; CDR2 reads FQNNGV. This CDR3 region has 12 residues. CDR3 in amino acids: CASSTSNTEAFF. In DNA form, the CDR3 reads TGTGCCAGCAGCACTTCGAACACTGAAGCTTTCTTT.

A note on this clone: Other DNA sequences in the same sample also yield this CDR3. The chain is built from TRBV7-9 and TRBJ2-7; D is ambiguous. The CDR3 loop spans 12 amino acids. The V end was cut by 2 bases, the J end by 4 bases, with 6 bases between. Germline V gene sequence: CDR1 SEHNR, CDR2 FQNEAQ (reference sequence). The CDR3 bases are TGTGCCAGCAGCTTAACTGGTTACGAGCAGTACTTC. It specifies CASSLTGYEQYF.

This sequence joins TRBV5-6 and TRBJ2-3, with TRBD2 matching 10 bases. With 4 bases clipped from V and 2 bases from J, the junction kept 7 bases outside the gene matches. The CDR3 has 16 amino acids. The germline V gene encodes CDR1 SGHDT and CDR2 YYEEEE. Here the CDR3 DNA reads TGTGCCAGCAGCCTGCGACTAGCGGGCTTCACAGATACGCAGTATTTT. Translation gives CASSLRLAGFTDTQYF.

The chain combines TRBV6-5 with TRBJ2-3; D not resolved. V gave up 6 bases and J gave up 1 base, with 5 bases separating them. The CDR3 totals 12 residues. Germline CDR1 and CDR2: MNHEY and SVGAGI. The CDR3 region is CASRSGTDTQYF. The CDR3, as DNA: TGTGCCAGCAGGTCCGGCACAGATACGCAGTATTTT.

Of note for this clone: An end of the junction differs from the germline gene, which may be a read error. The V call is TRBV7-9, the J call TRBJ2-1, with TRBD1 identical over 7 bases. The CDR3 totals 13 residues. The germline V gene encodes CDR1 SEHNR and CDR2 FQNEAQ (reference sequence). For the CDR3, the DNA is TGTTCCAGCAGCTTAGGACAGGTTAATGAGCAGTTCTTC. Its protein product is CSSSLGQVNEQFF.

Only one count was recorded for this clone. The CDR3 loop is CASFWDRGNYGYTF. As DNA, the CDR3 is TGTGCCAGTTTTTGGGACAGGGGCAATTATGGCTACACCTTC. The genes are TRBV2 and TRBJ1-2; 10 nucleotides agree with TRBD1. This CDR3 has 14 amino acids. Germline values: CDR1 SNHLY, CDR2 FYNNEI. V gave up 9 bases and J gave up 5 bases; unmatched junction bases: 9.

The CDR3 sequence: CASSELAGPTTGELFF. CDR3 sequence (DNA): TGCGCCAGCAGTGAGTTGGCGGGTCCGACCACCGGGGAGCTGTTTTTT. This chain connects TRBV10-1 to TRBJ2-2; TRBD2 is a possible D gene (5 bases). The V and J ends lost 1 base and 4 bases respectively, with 13 bases between them. Germline CDR1 WNHNN, CDR2 SYGVQD (reference sequence). This CDR3 has 16 amino acids.

The rearrangement uses TRBV2 and TRBJ2-6; 7 bases are shared with TRBD1. V was pared by 6 bases and J by 0 bases, with 5 bases of the junction left unmatched. Per germline, CDR1 SNHLY and CDR2 FYNNEI. The CDR3 runs to 16 residues. CDR3 region: CASSARGYSGANVLTF. Written as DNA, the CDR3 is TGTGCCAGCAGCGCCAGGGGGTACTCTGGGGCCAACGTCCTGACTTTC.

This clone was found once. V is TRBV6-5 and J is TRBJ2-5, with D possibly being TRBD1 (6 bases). Germline V gene sequence: CDR1 MNHEY, CDR2 SVGAGI. The CDR3 has 13 amino acids. V shed 5 bases and J shed 7 bases, with 14 bases lying between them. CDR3 in amino acids: CASSGEARGTQYF. The CDR3 region has the DNA TGTGCCAGCAGTGGCGAGGCCAGGGGGACCCAGTACTTC.